The 26 T cell receptor beta chains given below trace back to one sample, sequenced in a study of blood T cell repertoires in COVID-19. Data came from immunoSEQ multiplex PCR; TCRdb stores just in-frame clones and leaves some out. The repertoire holds almost 350,000 clones, with 88% as singletons. Sequencing was carried out using PBMCs or T cells enriched from blood (not recorded which). The source of these receptors is a woman aged 30 to 39 who had been exposed to COVID-19.

This chain connects TRBV19 to TRBJ1-5; D not resolved. The CDR3 length is 17 residues. The V end was cut by 3 bases, the J end by 1 base, with 16 bases between. CDR1 is LNHDA and CDR2 is SQIVND in the germline V gene (reference sequence). CDR3 region: CASSIPDRWASNQPQHF. The CDR3 coding sequence is TGTGCCAGTAGTATTCCCGATCGGTGGGCGAGCAATCAGCCCCAGCATTTT.

V is TRBV30 and J is TRBJ1-6; a possible D gene is TRBD1 (6 bases). The CDR3 spans 17 residues. Germline-derived CDR1 and CDR2 are GTSNPN and SVGIG (reference sequence). V lost 5 bases and J 0 bases, leaving 17 bases between the germline ends. The CDR3 reads CAWAGTSISSYNSPLHF. CDR3 DNA sequence: TGTGCCTGGGCCGGGACATCAATAAGCTCCTATAATTCACCCCTCCACTTT.

The chain links TRBV18 to TRBJ2-3; D is undetermined. Per germline, CDR1 KGHSH and CDR2 LQKENI. Trimming removed 1 base from V and 6 bases from J, with 11 bases in between. The CDR3 covers 14 residues. The CDR3: CASSPRERGDTQYF. The CDR3 DNA reads TGTGCCAGCTCACCACGAGAGAGAGGCGATACGCAGTATTTT.

This clone was picked up a small number of times. CDR3 in amino acids: CASSAGASYEQYF. CDR3 nucleotide sequence: TGTGCCAGCAGTGCAGGGGCTTCCTACGAGCAGTACTTC. The rearrangement joins TRBV27 to TRBJ2-7, with TRBD1 as a possible D gene (6 bases). Looked up from germline, CDR1 is MNHEY and CDR2 is SMNVEV (reference sequence). This CDR3 has 13 amino acids. V dropped 5 bases and J dropped 1 base, with 9 bases sitting between them.

This chain joins TRBV19 and TRBJ2-2, with D perhaps matching TRBD1 (6 bases). Trimming removed 9 bases from V and 0 bases from J, with 11 bases in between. The CDR3 extends over 14 amino acids. Germline V gene lookup returns CDR1 LNHDA and CDR2 SQIVND (reference sequence). The CDR3 bases are TGTGCCAGCCGTAGGGGGACGAACACCGGGGAGCTGTTTTTT. Its protein is CASRRGTNTGELFF. Using reference TRBV19 and TRBJ2-2 for the parts outside the CDR3, the full variable domain is DGGITQSPKYLFRKEGQNVTLSCEQNLNHDAMYWYRQDPGQGLRLIYYSQIVNDFQKGDIAEGYSVSREKKESFPLTVTSAQKNPTAFYLCASRRGTNTGELFFGEGSRLTVL.

The chain carries TRBV7-6 and TRBJ2-4, with 12 positions matching TRBD2. J was trimmed by 0 bases and V by 8 bases; bases with no gene match: 14. This CDR3 contains 19 residues. CDR1 and CDR2 from the germline V gene are SGHVS and FNYEAQ. Here the CDR3 reads CASAPRPGLAGPAKNIQYF. The CDR3 DNA reads TGTGCCAGCGCTCCTCGTCCGGGACTAGCGGGTCCAGCCAAAAACATTCAGTACTTC.

V gene TRBV7-4 combines with J gene TRBJ2-4, with 7 bases identical to TRBD2. The CDR3 is 15 residues long. The germline V gene encodes CDR1 SGHVT and CDR2 SQSDAQ. V lost 1 base, J lost 5 bases, and 5 bases stayed unmatched. CDR3: CASSLGEGQENIQYF. DNA for the CDR3: TGTGCCAGCAGCTTAGGGGAGGGGCAGGAAAACATTCAGTACTTC.

The chain uses TRBV15 and TRBJ2-7, with D maybe TRBD2 (5 bases). The germline V gene has CDR1 LNHNV and CDR2 YYDKDF (reference sequence). The CDR3 runs to 14 residues. The V and J ends lost 4 bases and 4 bases respectively, with 14 bases between them. CDR3 nucleotide sequence: TGTGCCACCAGCATTTACCGGGAACCTTACGAGCAGTACTTC. Residues: CATSIYREPYEQYF.

The chain joins TRBV19 to TRBJ2-1; 10 bases line up with TRBD2. Germline V lookup: CDR1 LNHDA, CDR2 SQIVND (reference sequence). V dropped 4 bases and J dropped 8; count of bases not matched to a gene: 17. This CDR3 contains 18 residues. CDR3 sequence (DNA): TGTGCCAGTAGTAGATTCGGACTAGCGGAACCGAGATCCGATGAGCAGTTCTTC. Protein: CASSRFGLAEPRSDEQFF.

This clone occurred a few times. V and J are TRBV14 and TRBJ2-7, with TRBD2 matching over 12 bases. Germline V gene lookup returns CDR1 SGHDN and CDR2 FVKESK. V lost 2 bases, J lost 3 bases, and 17 bases stayed unmatched. The CDR3 totals 20 residues. The CDR3 spells CASSQNPTSGSPRPFYEQYF. As DNA, the CDR3 is TGTGCCAGCAGCCAAAACCCGACTAGCGGGAGTCCCCGGCCATTCTACGAGCAGTACTTC. The full variable domain, its missing parts supplied by reference TRBV14 and TRBJ2-7, is EAGVTQFPSHSVIEKGQTVTLRCDPISGHDNLYWYRRVMGKEIKFLLHFVKESKQDESGMPNNRFLAERTGGTYSTLKVQPAELEDSGVYFCASSQNPTSGSPRPFYEQYFGPGTRLTVT.

This clone was observed many times. The chain recombines TRBV27 with TRBJ2-7, with a weak D call TRBD2 (6 bases). Trimming pared 8 bases from V and 7 bases from J, leaving 21 bases between. CDR1 is MNHEY, CDR2 SMNVEV, per germline (reference sequence). The CDR3 totals 14 residues. The CDR3 is CASGAAGYSGEQYF. The CDR3 nucleotides are TGTGCCAGCGGGGCGGCGGGGTACAGTGGAGAGCAGTACTTC.

The V gene is TRBV7-3, the J gene TRBJ2-5, with 8 bases matching TRBD2. This CDR3 contains 14 residues. Trimming at V came to 5 bases and at J to 5 bases, leaving 7 bases not matched to a gene. The germline CDR1 and CDR2 sequences are SGHTA and FQGTGA. CDR3: CASSPSSGGETQYF. The DNA of the CDR3 is TGTGCCAGCAGCCCATCCTCGGGGGGGGAGACCCAGTACTTC.

V and J are TRBV18 and TRBJ1-3, with a weak D call TRBD1 (5 bases). The CDR3 contains 17 residues. Germline lookup yields CDR1 KGHSH and CDR2 LQKENI. V lost 1 base and J lost 0, with 13 bases in between. This CDR3 reads CASSPLSDSRSGNTIYF. In DNA, the CDR3 is TGTGCCAGCTCACCACTATCAGACAGCCGCTCTGGAAACACCATATATTTT. Full variable domain (missing parts from reference TRBV18 and TRBJ1-3): NAGVMQNPRHLVRRRGQEARLRCSPMKGHSHVYWYRQLPEEGLKFMVYLQKENIIDESGMPKERFSAEFPKEGPSILRIQQVVRGDSAAYFCASSPLSDSRSGNTIYFGEGSWLTVV.

This chain connects TRBV30 to TRBJ2-1; 11 positions agree with TRBD2. CDR3 length: 14 residues. V shed 4 bases and J 7 bases; nucleotides not matched to a gene: 6. Looked up from germline, CDR1 is GTSNPN and CDR2 is SVGIG (reference sequence). The DNA for the CDR3 is TGTGCCTGGAAAAAGGGACTAGCGGTTAATGAGCAGTTCTTC. Residues: CAWKKGLAVNEQFF.

Only one count was recorded for this clone. The rearrangement joins TRBV11-2 to TRBJ2-2, with a possible D match to TRBD1 (6 bases). V was pared by 6 bases and J by 3 bases, with 14 bases between. The germline CDR1 and CDR2 sequences are SGHAT and FQNNGV. This CDR3 region has 15 residues. CDR3 in DNA: TGTGCCAGCAGTTCGTGGGGGCGGGACACCGGGGAGCTGTTTTTT. Translated: CASSSWGRDTGELFF.

The chain is built from TRBV19 and TRBJ1-6; D is uncertain. The CDR3 spans 13 residues. Germline V gene sequence: CDR1 LNHDA, CDR2 SQIVND (reference sequence). V was cut by 5 bases and J by 6 bases, with 8 bases left in between. CDR3 bases: TGTGCCAGTAGTGCGGAGGGTAATTCACCCCTCCACTTT. Amino acids: CASSAEGNSPLHF. Full variable domain (remainder filled in from reference TRBV19 and TRBJ1-6): DGGITQSPKYLFRKEGQNVTLSCEQNLNHDAMYWYRQDPGQGLRLIYYSQIVNDFQKGDIAEGYSVSREKKESFPLTVTSAQKNPTAFYLCASSAEGNSPLHFGNGTRLTVT.

The chain carries TRBV7-3 and TRBJ1-1, with unresolved D. V was trimmed by 8 bases and J by 0 bases, leaving 10 bases between them. Germline lookup yields CDR1 SGHTA and CDR2 FQGTGA. This CDR3 region has 13 residues. CDR3 protein: CASAPGVNTEAFF. CDR3 DNA: TGTGCCAGCGCGCCAGGCGTGAACACTGAAGCTTTCTTT. The entire variable domain, with the rest obtained from reference TRBV7-3 and TRBJ1-1, is as follows: GAGVSQTPSNKVTEKGKYVELRCDPISGHTALYWYRQSLGQGPEFLIYFQGTGAADDSGLPNDRFFAVRPEGSVSTLKIQRTERGDSAVYLCASAPGVNTEAFFGQGTRLTVV.

This clone has just one count. Mismatch with germline at one junction end may stem from a read error. Other nucleotide sequences from this sample produce the same CDR3. The CDR3 sequence is CASSLALYEQYF. For the CDR3, the DNA is TGTGCCAGCAGTCTAGCTCTCTACGAGCAGTACTTC. V gene TRBV12-3 or TRBV12-4 combines with J gene TRBJ2-7, with TRBD2 as a possible D gene (5 bases). The CDR3 loop spans 12 amino acids.

This sequence joins TRBV19 and TRBJ2-7; 7 bases agree with TRBD2. V trimming: 2 bases; J trimming: 6 bases; junction bases outside the gene matches: 19. This CDR3 has 18 amino acids. Germline V CDR1 and CDR2: LNHDA, SQIVND (reference sequence). The DNA for the CDR3 is TGTGCCAGTAGTATAAAGAAAGTATGGCGGGAGTTAATACTCGAGCAGTACTTC. It translates to CASSIKKVWRELILEQYF.

V is TRBV7-9 and J is TRBJ1-4; 8 nucleotides align to TRBD1. The V segment lost 1 base and the J segment 10 bases; nucleotides outside the gene matches: 8. This CDR3 is built from 15 residues. CDR1 is SEHNR, CDR2 FQNEAQ, per germline (reference sequence). CDR3 in amino acids: CASSLDPRGRGKLFF. The CDR3 DNA follows: TGTGCCAGCAGCTTAGATCCCAGGGGGCGCGGAAAACTGTTTTTT.

J is TRBJ2-1 and V is TRBV7-6; TRBD1 matches 7 bases. Germline V lookup: CDR1 SGHVS, CDR2 FNYEAQ. V was clipped by 1 base and J by 8 bases; unmatched bases: 8. The CDR3 is made up of 15 amino acids. The CDR3 DNA follows: TGTGCCAGCAGCTTAGTCTACAGGGGTCGGGATGAGCAGTTCTTC. Protein: CASSLVYRGRDEQFF.

The genes are TRBV5-4 and TRBJ1-3, with 8 nucleotides matching TRBD1. The CDR3 consists of 14 residues. Germline V gene sequence: CDR1 SGHNT, CDR2 YYREEE (reference sequence). Trimming removed 9 bases from V and 2 bases from J; junction bases left unmatched: 7. CDR3 in amino acids: CATTGGGPGNTIYF. The CDR3 coding sequence is TGTGCCACCACAGGGGGGGGGCCTGGAAACACCATATATTTT.

The chain carries TRBV4-2 and TRBJ1-1; 10 positions match TRBD1. J was trimmed by 5 bases and V by 4 bases; bases with no gene match: 7. This CDR3 has 15 residues. Germline V gives CDR1 LGHNA, CDR2 YNFKEQ. CDR3 nucleotides: TGTGCCAGCAGCCCCTTAGGACAGGGGGAAACTGAAGCTTTCTTT. Translating gives CASSPLGQGETEAFF.

The chain combines TRBV18 with TRBJ2-7; 9 nucleotides align to TRBD1. Germline-derived CDR1 and CDR2 are KGHSH and LQKENI. The CDR3 runs to 14 residues. With 3 bases clipped from V and 5 bases from J, the junction kept 5 bases outside the gene matches. The DNA for the CDR3 is TGTGCCAGCTCACCCTGGGACAGGGCCGACGAGCAGTACTTC. Translated: CASSPWDRADEQYF.

The chain has TRBV3-1 (or the pseudogene TRBV3-2) and TRBJ2-2, with unresolved D. There are 16 residues in the CDR3. Germline lookup yields CDR1 LGHDT and CDR2 YNNKEL (reference sequence). Trimming removed 4 bases from V and 2 bases from J, with 14 bases in between. CDR3 nucleotide sequence: TGTGCCAGCAGCCTAATCCCCGGGTTCAACACCGGGGAGCTGTTTTTT. Translated, it gives CASSLIPGFNTGELFF.

The J gene is TRBJ2-7, the V gene TRBV11-3; D is perhaps TRBD2 (6 bases). This CDR3 is 15 amino acids long. Trimming took off 0 bases at V and 2 bases at J, with 11 bases between the two ends. Germline V gives CDR1 SGHNT, CDR2 YENEEA. As DNA, the CDR3 is TGTGCCAGCAGCTTAGAAGGGACTGAAACCTACGAGCAGTACTTC. Translated: CASSLEGTETYEQYF. The variable domain in full, completed from reference TRBV11-3 and TRBJ2-7, reads EAGVVQSPRYKIIEKKQPVAFWCNPISGHNTLYWYLQNLGQGPELLIRYENEEAVDDSQLPKDRFSAERLKGVDSTLKIQPAELGDSAVYLCASSLEGTETYEQYFGPGTRLTVT.